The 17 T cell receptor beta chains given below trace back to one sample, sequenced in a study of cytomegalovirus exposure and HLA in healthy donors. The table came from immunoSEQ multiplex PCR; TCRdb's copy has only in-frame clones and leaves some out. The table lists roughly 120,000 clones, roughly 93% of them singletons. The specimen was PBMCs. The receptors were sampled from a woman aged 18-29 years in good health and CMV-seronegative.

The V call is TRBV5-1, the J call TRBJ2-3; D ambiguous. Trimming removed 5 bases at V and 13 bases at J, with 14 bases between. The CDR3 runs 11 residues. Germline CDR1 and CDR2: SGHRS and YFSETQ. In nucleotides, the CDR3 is TGCGCCAGCAGTTCTTTTCAGGAAGAGTATTTT. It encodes CASSSFQEEYF.

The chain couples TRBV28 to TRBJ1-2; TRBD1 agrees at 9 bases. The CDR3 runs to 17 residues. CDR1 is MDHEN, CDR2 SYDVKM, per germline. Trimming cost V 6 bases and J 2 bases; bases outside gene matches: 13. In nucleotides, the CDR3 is TGTGCCAGCAGCCCTGGAACAGGGGGCAACCGAAACTATGGCTACACCTTC. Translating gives CASSPGTGGNRNYGYTF.

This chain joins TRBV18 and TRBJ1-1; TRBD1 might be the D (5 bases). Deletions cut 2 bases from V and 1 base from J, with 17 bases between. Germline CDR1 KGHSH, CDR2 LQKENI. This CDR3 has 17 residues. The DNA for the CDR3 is TGTGCCAGCTCACCATATTCCGATCAGGGCAGGAACACTGAAGCTTTCTTT. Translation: CASSPYSDQGRNTEAFF.

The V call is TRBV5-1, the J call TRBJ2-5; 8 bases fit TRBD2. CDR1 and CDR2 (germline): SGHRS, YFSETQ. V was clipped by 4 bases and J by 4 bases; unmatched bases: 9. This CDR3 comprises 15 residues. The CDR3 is CASSVSGGPVETQYF. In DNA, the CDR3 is TGCGCCAGCAGCGTCTCGGGGGGGCCGGTAGAGACCCAGTACTTC. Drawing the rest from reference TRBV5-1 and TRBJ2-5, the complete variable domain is KAGVTQTPRYLIKTRGQQVTLSCSPISGHRSVSWYQQTPGQGLQFLFEYFSETQRNKGNFPGRFSGRQFSNSRSEMNVSTLELGDSALYLCASSVSGGPVETQYFGPGTRLLVL.

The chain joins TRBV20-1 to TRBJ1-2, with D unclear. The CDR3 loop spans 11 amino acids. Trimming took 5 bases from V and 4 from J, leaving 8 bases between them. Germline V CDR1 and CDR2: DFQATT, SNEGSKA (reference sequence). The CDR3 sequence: CSAYYSYGYTF. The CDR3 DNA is TGCAGTGCTTATTACAGCTATGGCTACACCTTC.

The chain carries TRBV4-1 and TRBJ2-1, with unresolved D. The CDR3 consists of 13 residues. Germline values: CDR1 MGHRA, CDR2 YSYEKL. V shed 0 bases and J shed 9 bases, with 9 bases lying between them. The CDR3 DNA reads TGCGCCAGCAGCCAAGAAATAGGCGGTGAGCAGTTCTTC. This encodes CASSQEIGGEQFF.

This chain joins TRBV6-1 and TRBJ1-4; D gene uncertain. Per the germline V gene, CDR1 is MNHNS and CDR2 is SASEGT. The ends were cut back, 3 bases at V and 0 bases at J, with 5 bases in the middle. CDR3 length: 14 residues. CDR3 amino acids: CASSEAATNEKLFF. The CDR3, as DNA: TGTGCCAGCAGTGAGGCCGCAACTAATGAAAAACTGTTTTTT.

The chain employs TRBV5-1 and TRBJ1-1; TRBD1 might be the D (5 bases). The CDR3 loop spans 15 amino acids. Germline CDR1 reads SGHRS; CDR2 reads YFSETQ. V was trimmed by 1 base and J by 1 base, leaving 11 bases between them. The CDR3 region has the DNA TGCGCCAGCAGCTTGTGGGGGGGATCGAACACTGAAGCTTTCTTT. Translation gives CASSLWGGSNTEAFF.

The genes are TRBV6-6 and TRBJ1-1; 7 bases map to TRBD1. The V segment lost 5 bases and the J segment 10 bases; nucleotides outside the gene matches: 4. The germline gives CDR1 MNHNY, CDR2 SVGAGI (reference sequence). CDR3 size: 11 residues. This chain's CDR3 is CASSMQGGAFF. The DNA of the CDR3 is TGTGCCAGCAGTATGCAGGGGGGAGCTTTCTTT.

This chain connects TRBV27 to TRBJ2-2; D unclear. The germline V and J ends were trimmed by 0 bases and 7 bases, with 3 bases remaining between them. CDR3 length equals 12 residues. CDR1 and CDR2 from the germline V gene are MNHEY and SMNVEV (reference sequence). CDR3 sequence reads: CASSLSGGELFF. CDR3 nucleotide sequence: TGTGCCAGCAGTTTATCCGGCGGGGAGCTGTTTTTT.

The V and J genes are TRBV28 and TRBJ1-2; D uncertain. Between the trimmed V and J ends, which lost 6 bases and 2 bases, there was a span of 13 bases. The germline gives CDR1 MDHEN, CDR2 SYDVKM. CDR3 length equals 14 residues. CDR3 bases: TGTGCCAGCAGGAGGGTCAGCGAGAACTATGGCTACACCTTC. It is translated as CASRRVSENYGYTF.

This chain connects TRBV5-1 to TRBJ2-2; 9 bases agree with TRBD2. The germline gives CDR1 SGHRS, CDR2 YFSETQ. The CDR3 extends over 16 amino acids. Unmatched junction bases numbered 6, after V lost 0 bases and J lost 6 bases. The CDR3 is CASSLARRLAAGELFF. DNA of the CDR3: TGCGCCAGCAGCTTGGCCCGTCGACTAGCGGCCGGGGAGCTGTTTTTT.

The CDR3 coding sequence is TGTGCCAGCAGTGCCGGGACAGCCTACAATGAGCAGTTCTTC. The encoded protein is CASSAGTAYNEQFF. The V call is TRBV28, the J call TRBJ2-1; 7 nucleotides align to TRBD1. Germline loops: CDR1 MDHEN, CDR2 SYDVKM. The CDR3 totals 14 residues. The junction had 3 bases not matched to a gene; V was cut back by 5 bases and J by 2 bases.

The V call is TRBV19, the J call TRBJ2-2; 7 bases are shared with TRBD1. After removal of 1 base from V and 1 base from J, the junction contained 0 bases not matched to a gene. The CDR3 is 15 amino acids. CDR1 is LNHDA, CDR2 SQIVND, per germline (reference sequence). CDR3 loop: CASSIGQGNTGELFF. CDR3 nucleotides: TGTGCCAGTAGTATAGGACAGGGGAACACCGGGGAGCTGTTTTTT. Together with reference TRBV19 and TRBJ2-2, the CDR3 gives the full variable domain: DGGITQSPKYLFRKEGQNVTLSCEQNLNHDAMYWYRQDPGQGLRLIYYSQIVNDFQKGDIAEGYSVSREKKESFPLTVTSAQKNPTAFYLCASSIGQGNTGELFFGEGSRLTVL.

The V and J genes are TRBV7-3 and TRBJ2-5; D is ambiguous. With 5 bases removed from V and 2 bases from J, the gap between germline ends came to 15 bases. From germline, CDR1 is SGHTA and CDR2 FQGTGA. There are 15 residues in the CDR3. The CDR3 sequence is CASSGSLGPQETQYF. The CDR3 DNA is TGTGCCAGCAGCGGGTCCCTTGGGCCACAAGAGACCCAGTACTTC. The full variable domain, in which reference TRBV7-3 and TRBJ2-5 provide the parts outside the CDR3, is GAGVSQTPSNKVTEKGKYVELRCDPISGHTALYWYRQSLGQGPEFLIYFQGTGAADDSGLPNDRFFAVRPEGSVSTLKIQRTERGDSAVYLCASSGSLGPQETQYFGPGTRLLVL.

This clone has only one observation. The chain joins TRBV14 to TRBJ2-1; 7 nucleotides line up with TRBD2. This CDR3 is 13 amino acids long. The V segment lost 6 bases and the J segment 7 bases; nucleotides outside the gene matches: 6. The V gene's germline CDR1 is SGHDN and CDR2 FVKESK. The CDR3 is CASRLAGANEQFF. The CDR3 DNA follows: TGTGCCAGCAGGTTAGCGGGCGCTAATGAGCAGTTCTTC.

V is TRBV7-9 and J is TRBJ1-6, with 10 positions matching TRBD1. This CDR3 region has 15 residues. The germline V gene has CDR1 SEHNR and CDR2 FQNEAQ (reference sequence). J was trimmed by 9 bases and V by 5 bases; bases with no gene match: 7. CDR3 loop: CASSLRQGASSPLHF. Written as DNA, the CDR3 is TGTGCCAGCAGCCTTCGACAGGGGGCTAGTTCACCCCTCCACTTT.